This note documents a single T cell receptor (beta chain) sequence. V was clipped by 4 bases and J by 5 bases; unmatched bases: 15. The CDR3 length is 16 residues. In germline, CDR1 is GTSNPN, CDR2 SVGIG (reference sequence). Some clones are missing from TCRdb's copy, which holds only in-frame ones; the method was immunoSEQ multiplex PCR. The sample shows about 93,000 clones, 85% to 95% of them seen only once. These data are taken from a study of T cell changes during pregnancy in multiple sclerosis. The rearrangement joins TRBV30 to TRBJ1-1; 8 bases align to TRBD1. The sequencing used peripheral blood, collected after pregnancy. The source is a female donor with multiple sclerosis, enrolled in a pregnancy study. The CDR3 region has the DNA TGTGCCTGGATCCCAGGGGGCCGATTTGAGGGGACTGAAGCTTTCTTT. Amino acid sequence: CAWIPGGRFEGTEAFF.